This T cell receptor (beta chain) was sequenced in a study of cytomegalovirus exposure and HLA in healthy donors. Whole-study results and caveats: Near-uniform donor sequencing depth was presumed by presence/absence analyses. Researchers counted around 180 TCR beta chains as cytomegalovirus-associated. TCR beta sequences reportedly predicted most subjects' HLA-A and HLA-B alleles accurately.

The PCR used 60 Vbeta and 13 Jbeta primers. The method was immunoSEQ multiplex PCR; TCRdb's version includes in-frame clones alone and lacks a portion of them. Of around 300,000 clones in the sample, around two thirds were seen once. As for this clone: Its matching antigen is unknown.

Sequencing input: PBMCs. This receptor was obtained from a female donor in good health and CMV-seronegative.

CDR3 sequence: CASSYDGSSYEQYF. The CDR3 nucleotides read TGTGCCAGCAGTTACGATGGCAGCTCCTACGAGCAGTACTTC. The rearrangement links TRBV6-5 to TRBJ2-7; D is ambiguous. Trimming took 2 bases from V and 0 from J, leaving 8 bases between them. Germline V gene lookup returns CDR1 MNHEY and CDR2 SVGAGI. This CDR3 is built from 14 residues.